This T cell receptor (beta chain) was recovered during a study of control samples from healthy donors and cancer patients. Some clones are missing from TCRdb's copy, which holds only in-frame ones; the method was immunoSEQ multiplex PCR. The repertoire has more than 150,000 clones, 85% to 95% of them found once; the top ten carry more than 1.1%. The germline V gene encodes CDR1 MNHEY and CDR2 SVGAGI. The CDR3 has 15 amino acids. The V end lost 2 bases, the J end lost 7 bases, and 17 bases lay between the germline ends. Material for sequencing was blood. This clonotype was obtained from a man aged 18 to 29 in good health. The V call is TRBV6-5, the J call TRBJ1-2; D possibly corresponds to TRBD1 (5 bases). CDR3 nucleotide sequence: TGTGCCAGCAGTTACCTGGGACCCGAAAGGGCTGGCTACACCTTC. Its protein product is CASSYLGPERAGYTF.